These T cell receptor beta chains were read from a single sample in a study of technical replicates of blood from several donors. The method was immunoSEQ multiplex PCR; TCRdb's version includes in-frame clones alone and lacks a portion of them. The profile covers tens of thousands of clones, with approximately 90% appearing a single time and about 4.7% taken by the ten largest. The source material was PBMCs. The receptors stem from a human donor in good health. Some clones in this sample may be carry-over from other donors' samples. The CDR3 runs from the conserved cysteine through the conserved F or W. Fields, in order: clone size, D gene, J gene, V gene, CDR3 DNA, CDR3 protein. D genes are given only for firm matches. Part of the rows lack a size; the others show once, few, many or a class for expanded clones.

size: .
D: .
J: TRBJ1-2
V: TRBV18
DNA: TGTGCCAGCTCACCAGGAGAGGGTGTTGGCTACACCTTC
CDR3: CASSPGEGVGYTF

size: .
D: .
J: TRBJ2-3
V: TRBV7-3
DNA: TGTGCCAGCAGCTTAGCAGCGAGGAGGGCAGATACGCAGTATTTT
CDR3: CASSLAARRADTQYF

size: .
D: TRBD1
J: TRBJ1-2
V: TRBV19
DNA: TGTGCCAGTAGTCAGGGGACAGCGCGCTATGGCTACACCTTC
CDR3: CASSQGTARYGYTF

size: .
D: .
J: TRBJ2-5
V: TRBV19
DNA: TGTGCCAGTAGTATTTCCAGGGAAGAGACCCAGTACTTC
CDR3: CASSISREETQYF

size: .
D: .
J: TRBJ2-1
V: TRBV5-1
DNA: TGCGCCAGCAGCTTGGTCCGTAATGAGCAGTTCTTC
CDR3: CASSLVRNEQFF

size: .
D: .
J: TRBJ1-2
V: TRBV7-9
DNA: TGTGCCAGCAGCCAGACGGGTCTTTCTACCTATGGCTACACCTTC
CDR3: CASSQTGLSTYGYTF

size: .
D: .
J: TRBJ2-3
V: TRBV6-5
DNA: TGTGCCAGCAGTTTGCCAGGCACAGATACGCAGTATTTT
CDR3: CASSLPGTDTQYF

size: .
D: TRBD1
J: TRBJ2-6
V: TRBV27
DNA: TGTGCCAGCAGTTCCAGGACAGGGGGCGTCACTGGGGCCAACGTCCTGACTTTC
CDR3: CASSSRTGGVTGANVLTF

size: .
D: .
J: TRBJ2-7
V: TRBV29-1
DNA: TGCAGCGTTGCTGCTGGAGGCTACGAGCAGTACTTC
CDR3: CSVAAGGYEQYF

size: .
D: TRBD2
J: TRBJ2-7
V: TRBV9
DNA: TGTGCCAGCAGCATAGGACTAGCGGGAGAGGGGGGCCTGGGGGAGCAGTACTTC
CDR3: CASSIGLAGEGGLGEQYF

size: .
D: .
J: TRBJ1-6
V: TRBV7-9
DNA: TGTGCCAGCAGCTTAGGCGCAGGGTATACGGATTCACCCCTCCACTTT
CDR3: CASSLGAGYTDSPLHF

size: .
D: .
J: TRBJ1-2
V: TRBV15
DNA: TGTGCCACCAGTCCCAATGGCCCCAGTGGCTACACCTTC
CDR3: CATSPNGPSGYTF

size: .
D: TRBD2
J: TRBJ2-2
V: TRBV7-8
DNA: TGTGCCAGCGGGGCAAATAGCGGGAGGAGCACCGGGGAGCTGTTTTTT
CDR3: CASGANSGRSTGELFF

size: .
D: TRBD2
J: TRBJ2-7
V: TRBV14
DNA: TGTGCCAGCAGCCAAACTAGCGGTTCCTACGAGCAGTACTTC
CDR3: CASSQTSGSYEQYF

size: .
D: .
J: TRBJ2-3
V: TRBV18
DNA: TGTGCCAGCTCACCCATGAGGGCAGGCGATACGCAGTATTTT
CDR3: CASSPMRAGDTQYF

size: .
D: .
J: TRBJ1-5
V: TRBV7-9
DNA: TGTGCCAGCAGCCAGACGGGTAATCAGCCCCAGCATTTT
CDR3: CASSQTGNQPQHF

size: .
D: .
J: TRBJ2-7
V: TRBV6-6
DNA: TGTGCCAGCAGTTACTCGGGGGCGGGCCCATACGAGCAGTACTTC
CDR3: CASSYSGAGPYEQYF

size: .
D: .
J: TRBJ1-2
V: TRBV7-9
DNA: TGTGCCAGCAGCTCAACGGGGGAACCCTATGGCTACACCTTC
CDR3: CASSSTGEPYGYTF

size: .
D: .
J: TRBJ2-1
V: TRBV2
DNA: TGTGCCAGCAGGTGGTCTGGAGGGGCCTACAATGAGCAGTTCTTC
CDR3: CASRWSGGAYNEQFF

size: .
D: TRBD2
J: TRBJ2-5
V: TRBV27
DNA: TGTGCCAGCGGACTTCCGGGACTAGCGGGAAGGTCGAAAGAGACCCAGTACTTC
CDR3: CASGLPGLAGRSKETQYF

size: .
D: .
J: TRBJ2-5
V: TRBV10-1
DNA: TGCGCCAGCAACAGAAGGGGAGAGACCCAGTACTTC
CDR3: CASNRRGETQYF

size: .
D: .
J: TRBJ2-5
V: TRBV7-9
DNA: TGTGCCAGCAGCTTAGGGGCCTCGCCCCAAGAGACCCAGTACTTC
CDR3: CASSLGASPQETQYF

size: .
D: TRBD1
J: TRBJ2-7
V: TRBV7-2
DNA: TGTGCCAGCAGCCCAGGGGGGCAGGGGGCGAACGAGCAGTACTTC
CDR3: CASSPGGQGANEQYF

size: once
D: TRBD2
J: TRBJ2-5
V: TRBV7-2
DNA: TGTGCCAGCAGCAAACCGGGACTAGCGCAAGAGACCCAGTACTTC
CDR3: CASSKPGLAQETQYF

size: .
D: TRBD2
J: TRBJ2-3
V: TRBV2
DNA: TGTGCCAGCGTGGACCCGGGACTAGCGGGAGAGACAGATACGCAGTATTTT
CDR3: CASVDPGLAGETDTQYF

size: .
D: TRBD1
J: TRBJ2-7
V: TRBV5-1
DNA: TGCGCCAGCAGCTTGGGGGACAGGGACGAGCAGTACTTC
CDR3: CASSLGDRDEQYF

size: .
D: .
J: TRBJ2-1
V: TRBV7-9
DNA: TGTGCCAGCAGCTTAGGCGGAGAAAGGGGGCAGTTCTTC
CDR3: CASSLGGERGQFF

size: .
D: TRBD2
J: TRBJ2-2
V: TRBV4-1
DNA: TGCGCCAGCAGCCAAGTCCGACTAGCGGGAGCAGCCACGAACACCGGGGAGCTGTTTTTT
CDR3: CASSQVRLAGAATNTGELFF

size: .
D: TRBD1
J: TRBJ2-7
V: TRBV5-1
DNA: TGCGCCAGCAGCGTGGGGACAGGGGGAGGCGAGCAGTACTTC
CDR3: CASSVGTGGGEQYF

size: .
D: .
J: TRBJ1-2
V: TRBV11-2
DNA: TGTGCCAGCAGTCTATCCCAGGCCTATGGCTACACCTTC
CDR3: CASSLSQAYGYTF

size: .
D: .
J: TRBJ1-1
V: TRBV4-3
DNA: TGCGCCAGCAGCCAAGATCGCGGCAGGGTGTTGAACACTGAAGCTTTCTTT
CDR3: CASSQDRGRVLNTEAFF

size: .
D: TRBD1
J: TRBJ1-2
V: TRBV19
DNA: TGTGCCAGTAGTATCCCCGGGACAGACTACACCTTC
CDR3: CASSIPGTDYTF

size: .
D: .
J: TRBJ2-1
V: TRBV19
DNA: TGTGCCAGTAGTATAGTTGGGGGCCTTACCTACAATGAGCAGTTCTTC
CDR3: CASSIVGGLTYNEQFF

size: .
D: .
J: TRBJ1-5
V: TRBV30
DNA: TGTGCCTGGAGTGCTAACAGGGCTCGCAATCAGCCCCAGCATTTT
CDR3: CAWSANRARNQPQHF

size: .
D: TRBD1
J: TRBJ2-7
V: TRBV7-2
DNA: TGTGCCAGCAGCTTAGTCCCAGGACAGGTTCACGAACAGTACTTC
CDR3: CASSLVPGQVHEQYF

size: .
D: TRBD1
J: TRBJ1-2
V: TRBV30
DNA: TGTGCCTGGAGCGGACAGGGATATGGCTACACCTTC
CDR3: CAWSGQGYGYTF

size: .
D: .
J: TRBJ1-2
V: TRBV30
DNA: TGTGCATGGGGCCGGGGGAACTATGGCTACACCTTC
CDR3: CAWGRGNYGYTF

size: .
D: .
J: TRBJ2-7
V: TRBV7-2
DNA: TGTGCCAGCAGCTTAGAGGTGACAGCCTACGAGCAGTACTTC
CDR3: CASSLEVTAYEQYF

size: .
D: TRBD2
J: TRBJ2-7
V: TRBV7-7
DNA: TGTGCCAGCAGCTTAGGGACTAGCGGGGAATACGAGCAGTACTTC
CDR3: CASSLGTSGEYEQYF

size: .
D: .
J: TRBJ1-1
V: TRBV10-3
DNA: TGTGCCGCACGCGAGGAACTGAACACTGAAGCTTTCTTT
CDR3: CAAREELNTEAFF

size: .
D: TRBD1
J: TRBJ2-7
V: TRBV10-3
DNA: TGTGCCATCAGTGAGGGGACAGGGTCTAACGAGCAGTACTTC
CDR3: CAISEGTGSNEQYF

size: .
D: .
J: TRBJ2-7
V: TRBV4-1
DNA: TGCGCCAGCAGCCAGCAGGAGGGCCTGGTGGCCTACGAGCAGTACTTC
CDR3: CASSQQEGLVAYEQYF

size: .
D: TRBD1
J: TRBJ1-6
V: TRBV4-2
DNA: TGTGCCAGCAGCCAATTCGGACAGGGGACATACAATTCACCCCTCCACTTT
CDR3: CASSQFGQGTYNSPLHF

size: .
D: .
J: TRBJ1-4
V: TRBV15
DNA: TGTGCCACCAGCAGAGATAGGGGAGGATTTTATGAAAAACTGTTTTTT
CDR3: CATSRDRGGFYEKLFF

size: .
D: .
J: TRBJ1-2
V: TRBV18
DNA: TGTGCCAGCTCACCAGACGGGTCCTATGGCTACACCTTC
CDR3: CASSPDGSYGYTF

size: .
D: .
J: TRBJ2-2
V: TRBV6-5
DNA: TGTGCCAGCAGTTACTACCAGGGATTAGCCGGGGAGCTGTTTTTT
CDR3: CASSYYQGLAGELFF

size: .
D: .
J: TRBJ2-5
V: TRBV5-1
DNA: TGCGCCAGCAGCTTGGAAGTGTCAGAAGAGACCCAGTACTTC
CDR3: CASSLEVSEETQYF

size: .
D: .
J: TRBJ1-1
V: TRBV11-1
DNA: TGTGCCAGCAGCCCGACGCGGCCTAAGAACACTGAAGCTTTCTTT
CDR3: CASSPTRPKNTEAFF

size: .
D: .
J: TRBJ1-6
V: TRBV4-3
DNA: TGCGCCAGCAGCCAAGGGTTCGGTTCCGATAATTCACCCCTCCACTTT
CDR3: CASSQGFGSDNSPLHF

size: few
D: .
J: TRBJ1-3
V: TRBV7-6
DNA: TGTGCCAGCAGCTTACTGGGGCAATCTTCTGGAAACACCATATATTTT
CDR3: CASSLLGQSSGNTIYF

size: .
D: .
J: TRBJ2-3
V: TRBV5-1
DNA: TGCGCCAGCTATTTTAACAGAAACACAGATACGCAGTATTTT
CDR3: CASYFNRNTDTQYF

size: .
D: .
J: TRBJ1-2
V: TRBV4-2
DNA: TGTGCCAGCAGCCCCTTGCCGGGGGAAACTAACTATGGCTACACCTTC
CDR3: CASSPLPGETNYGYTF

size: .
D: TRBD2
J: TRBJ2-1
V: TRBV7-7
DNA: TGTGCCAGCAGCCCCTTAGCGGGAGTCGGTGAGCAGTTCTTC
CDR3: CASSPLAGVGEQFF

size: .
D: .
J: TRBJ1-2
V: TRBV6-6
DNA: TGTGCCAGCAGTTTACCGGGATTTAACTATGGCTACACCTTC
CDR3: CASSLPGFNYGYTF

size: .
D: .
J: TRBJ1-5
V: TRBV7-8
DNA: TGTGCCAGCAGCATCACAGGAAACAATCAGCCCCAGCATTTT
CDR3: CASSITGNNQPQHF

size: .
D: .
J: TRBJ2-6
V: TRBV18
DNA: TGTGCCAGCTCCCGAGGCAGTCCTGACTCTGGGGCCAACGTCCTGACTTTC
CDR3: CASSRGSPDSGANVLTF

size: .
D: TRBD2
J: TRBJ2-3
V: TRBV29-1
DNA: TGCAGCGCCCAGCGGGGGTTCACAGATACGCAGTATTTT
CDR3: CSAQRGFTDTQYF

size: once
D: TRBD1
J: TRBJ2-4
V: TRBV6-6
DNA: TGTGCCAGCAGTTACGGCGGACAGGGCGGCATTCAGTACTTC
CDR3: CASSYGGQGGIQYF